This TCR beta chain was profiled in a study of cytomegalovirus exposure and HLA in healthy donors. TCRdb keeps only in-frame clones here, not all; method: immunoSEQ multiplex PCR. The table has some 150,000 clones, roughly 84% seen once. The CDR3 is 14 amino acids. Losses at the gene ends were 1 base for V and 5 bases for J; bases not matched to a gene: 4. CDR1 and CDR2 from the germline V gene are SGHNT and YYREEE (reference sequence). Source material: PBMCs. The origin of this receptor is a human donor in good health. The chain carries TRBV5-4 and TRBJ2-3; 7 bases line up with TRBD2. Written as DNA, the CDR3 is TGTGCCAGCAGCTTGTACGAGCGGGAAGATACGCAGTATTTT. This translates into CASSLYEREDTQYF. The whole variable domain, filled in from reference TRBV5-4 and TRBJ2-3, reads ETGVTQSPTHLIKTRGQQVTLRCSSQSGHNTVSWYQQALGQGPQFIFQYYREEENGRGNFPPRFSGLQFPNYSSELNVNALELDDSALYLCASSLYEREDTQYFGPGTRLTVL.